This T cell receptor (beta chain) appears in the sequencing data of a study of T-cell reconstitution after alpha-beta-depleted transplantation in children. Trimming removed 3 bases at V and 2 bases at J, with 11 bases between. The CDR3 length is 14 residues. CDR1 is KGHSH, CDR2 LQKENI, per germline. This clonotype has at least ten counts. This sample's TCRbeta library carried unique molecular identifier barcodes. From the PCR reads, TCRdb called clonotypes with MiXCR, one entry per CDR3 protein. The data contain 250,000 to 350,000 distinct CDR3 sequences, approximately 9.6% of them singletons. The chain employs TRBV18 and TRBJ2-7; the D gene could be TRBD1 or TRBD2 (5 bases each). Sample: PBMCs from the stem cell graft donor, taken from the stem cell graft. The clonotype originates from a human donor who donated a stem cell graft to a child with SCID. CDR3 protein: CASSPPTGPYEQYF. The CDR3 coding sequence is TGTGCCAGCTCACCCCCGACGGGGCCCTACGAGCAGTACTTC.